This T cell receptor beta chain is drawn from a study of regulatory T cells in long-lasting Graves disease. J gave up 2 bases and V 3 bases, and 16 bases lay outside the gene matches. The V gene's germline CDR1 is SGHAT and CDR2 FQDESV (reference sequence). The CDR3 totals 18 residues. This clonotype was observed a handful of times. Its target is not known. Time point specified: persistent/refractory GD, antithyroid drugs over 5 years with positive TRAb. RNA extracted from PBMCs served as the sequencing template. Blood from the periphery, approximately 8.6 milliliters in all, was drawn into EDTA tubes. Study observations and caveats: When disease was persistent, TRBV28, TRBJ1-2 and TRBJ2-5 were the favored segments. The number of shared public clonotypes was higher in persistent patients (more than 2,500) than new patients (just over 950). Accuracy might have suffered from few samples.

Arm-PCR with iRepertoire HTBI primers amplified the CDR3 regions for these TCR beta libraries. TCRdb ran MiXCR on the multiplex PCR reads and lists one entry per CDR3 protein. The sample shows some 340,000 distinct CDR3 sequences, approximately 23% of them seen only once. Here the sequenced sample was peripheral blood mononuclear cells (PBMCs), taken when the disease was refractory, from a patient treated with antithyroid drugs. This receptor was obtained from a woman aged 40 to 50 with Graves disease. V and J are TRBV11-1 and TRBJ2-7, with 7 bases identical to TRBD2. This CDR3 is CASSFSASFAGDPYEQYF. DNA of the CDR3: TGTGCCAGCAGCTTTTCTGCTTCGTTCGCGGGAGATCCCTACGAGCAGTACTTC.